A single sample gave rise to the 28 T cell receptor beta chains below, sequenced in a study of blood T cell repertoires in COVID-19. Assay: immunoSEQ multiplex PCR; the TCRdb copy retains only in-frame clones and omits some. Of tens of thousands of clones detected, roughly 88% appear once; the ten largest clones hold over 9%. The sequenced material came from peripheral blood. The receptors derive from a human donor in a cohort sampled during active COVID-19.

This sequence joins TRBV7-8 and TRBJ1-2; TRBD1 aligns across 7 bases. Per germline, CDR1 SGHVS and CDR2 FQNEAQ. The CDR3 has 14 residues. J was trimmed by 3 bases and V by 0 bases; bases with no gene match: 1. CDR3 in amino acids: CASSLATGYYGYTF. The CDR3 coding sequence is TGTGCCAGCAGCTTAGCGACAGGGTACTATGGCTACACCTTC.

The rearrangement uses TRBV4-3 and TRBJ2-3; the D is unclear. Germline V gene data show CDR1 as LGHNA and CDR2 as YSLEER. Trimming took 4 bases from V and 6 from J, leaving 11 bases between them. The CDR3 length is 13 residues. The CDR3 DNA reads as TGCGCCAGCAGCCCCACGGGTTTGGATACGCAGTATTTT. It translates to CASSPTGLDTQYF.

The gene calls are TRBV12-3 or TRBV12-4 and TRBJ1-2; D possibly corresponds to TRBD1 (5 bases). V lost 2 bases, J lost 4 bases, and 8 bases lay in between. The CDR3 loop spans 13 amino acids. CDR3 protein: CASSLSGVYGYTF. CDR3 bases: TGTGCCAGCAGTTTATCGGGGGTCTATGGCTACACCTTC.

The chain joins TRBV19 to TRBJ1-5; tentative D call: TRBD1 (6 bases). Germline-derived CDR1 and CDR2 are LNHDA and SQIVND (reference sequence). The CDR3 is 16 amino acids. V gave up 1 base and J gave up 6 bases, with 16 bases separating them. This CDR3 is CASSIVNQGSGQPQHF. The CDR3 DNA reads TGTGCCAGTAGTATAGTTAACCAGGGGTCGGGTCAGCCCCAGCATTTT. Full variable domain (remainder filled in from reference TRBV19 and TRBJ1-5): DGGITQSPKYLFRKEGQNVTLSCEQNLNHDAMYWYRQDPGQGLRLIYYSQIVNDFQKGDIAEGYSVSREKKESFPLTVTSAQKNPTAFYLCASSIVNQGSGQPQHFGDGTRLSIL.

This chain joins TRBV5-1 and TRBJ2-1; the match to TRBD2 covers 8 bases. The CDR3 spans 17 residues. CDR1 and CDR2 (germline): SGHRS, YFSETQ. V was pared by 0 bases and J by 2 bases, with 7 bases of the junction left unmatched. The CDR3 loop is CASSLAGGGLTYNEQFF. In DNA, the CDR3 is TGCGCCAGCAGCTTGGCCGGGGGGGGCCTTACCTACAATGAGCAGTTCTTC.

The V gene is TRBV6-5, the J gene TRBJ1-6; the match to TRBD1 covers 9 bases. The germline V gene has CDR1 MNHEY and CDR2 SVGAGI. The CDR3 has 16 amino acids. V was pared by 2 bases and J by 9 bases, with 8 bases of the junction left unmatched. The DNA for the CDR3 is TGTGCCAGCAGTTACCGAACCGGGACAGGGTTTTCACCCCTCCACTTT. It encodes CASSYRTGTGFSPLHF.

The V and J genes are TRBV18 and TRBJ2-5, with 7 bases lining up with TRBD2. The V segment lost 6 bases and the J segment 2 bases; nucleotides outside the gene matches: 9. Germline assignment: CDR1 KGHSH and CDR2 LQKENI. CDR3 length: 15 amino acids. The CDR3 nucleotides are TGTGCCAGCTCCCCAGCGACGGGGGGTCAAGAGACCCAGTACTTC. This translates into CASSPATGGQETQYF.

Only one count was recorded for this clone. This chain uses TRBV5-1 with TRBJ2-2, with 13 bases lining up with TRBD2. Losses at the gene ends were 4 bases for V and 0 bases for J; bases not matched to a gene: 9. From germline, CDR1 is SGHRS and CDR2 YFSETQ. This CDR3 is 19 amino acids long. The CDR3 protein is CASSLLLGLAGSNTGELFF. CDR3 DNA sequence: TGCGCCAGCAGCCTACTTCTGGGACTAGCGGGATCGAACACCGGGGAGCTGTTTTTT.

This chain connects TRBV7-2 to TRBJ2-3; 8 nucleotides agree with TRBD2. CDR3 length: 14 amino acids. From germline, CDR1 is SGHTA and CDR2 FQGNSA. The V segment lost 3 bases and the J segment 5 bases; nucleotides outside the gene matches: 4. The CDR3 coding sequence is TGTGCCAGCAGCTTGGGAGCGGGGGTAGATACGCAGTATTTT. Amino acids: CASSLGAGVDTQYF.

This chain joins TRBV30 and TRBJ2-7; 12 bases agree with TRBD2. The germline CDR1 and CDR2 sequences are GTSNPN and SVGIG (reference sequence). The CDR3 totals 13 residues. Trimming at V came to 3 bases and at J to 6 bases, leaving 3 bases not matched to a gene. In DNA form, the CDR3 reads TGTGCCTGGAGCCCTAGCGGGGGGGCCGAGCAGTACTTC. It yields the protein CAWSPSGGAEQYF.

The gene calls are TRBV5-1 and TRBJ1-4; D unclear. The V end was cut by 1 base, the J end by 5 bases, with 15 bases between. Germline lookup yields CDR1 SGHRS and CDR2 YFSETQ. The CDR3 length is 16 residues. The CDR3 spells CASSLYAPGINEKLFF. CDR3 DNA sequence: TGCGCCAGCAGCTTGTATGCGCCGGGAATCAATGAAAAACTGTTTTTT.

The genes are TRBV7-9 and TRBJ2-2; possible D gene TRBD1, 5 bases. The germline V gene has CDR1 SEHNR and CDR2 FQNEAQ (reference sequence). V lost 3 bases to trimming and J lost 5 bases, with 7 bases between them. The CDR3 length is 13 residues. CDR3: CASSFGATGELFF. The DNA for the CDR3 is TGTGCCAGCAGCTTTGGGGCTACCGGGGAGCTGTTTTTT.

This clone was counted between two and nine times. V gene TRBV30 combines with J gene TRBJ1-2; D remains ambiguous. The CDR3 has 13 residues. V shed 0 bases and J shed 5 bases, with 10 bases lying between them. Looked up from germline, CDR1 is GTSNPN and CDR2 is SVGIG (reference sequence). The CDR3 spells CAWSVTPMYGYTF. CDR3 bases: TGTGCCTGGAGTGTTACACCGATGTATGGCTACACCTTC.

The chain recombines TRBV18 with TRBJ2-5, with a possible D match to TRBD2 (6 bases). Germline loops: CDR1 KGHSH, CDR2 LQKENI. This CDR3 contains 16 residues. V shed 3 bases and J shed 6 bases, with 20 bases lying between them. The CDR3 region is CASSPEWGDGLKTQYF. CDR3 nucleotides: TGTGCCAGCTCACCCGAATGGGGGGACGGCCTTAAGACCCAGTACTTC.

The chain employs TRBV12-5 and TRBJ2-1; D unresolved. The V gene lost 8 bases and the J gene lost 7 bases, with 12 bases spanning the gap. This CDR3 contains 12 residues. Germline values: CDR1 LGHNT, CDR2 FRNRAP. The CDR3 DNA follows: TGTGCTAGTACCGGAGAATGGAATGAGCAGTTCTTC. Translated, it gives CASTGEWNEQFF.

J is TRBJ2-2 and V is TRBV19; 13 bases fit TRBD2. V trimming: 4 bases; J trimming: 7 bases; junction bases outside the gene matches: 6. CDR3 length: 16 residues. Germline V gene data show CDR1 as LNHDA and CDR2 as SQIVND (reference sequence). As DNA, the CDR3 is TGTGCCAGTAGTAGGACTAGCGGGAGTAGGGGCGGGGAGCTGTTTTTT. Protein product: CASSRTSGSRGGELFF.

The J gene is TRBJ2-5, the V gene TRBV4-2, with D perhaps TRBD1 (6 bases). Per the germline V gene, CDR1 is LGHNA and CDR2 is YNFKEQ. Trimming took off 4 bases at V and 0 bases at J, with 12 bases between the two ends. This CDR3 has 15 amino acids. In DNA form, the CDR3 reads TGTGCCAGCAGCCGCCTCCCAGGGGACCAAGAGACCCAGTACTTC. Translation gives CASSRLPGDQETQYF.

The chain joins TRBV5-6 to TRBJ2-5; perhaps TRBD1 as D (5 bases). V was trimmed by 2 bases and J by 5 bases, leaving 13 bases between them. Germline V gene sequence: CDR1 SGHDT, CDR2 YYEEEE. CDR3 length equals 14 residues. CDR3 protein: CASSFLRVPETQYF. CDR3 nucleotide sequence: TGTGCCAGCAGCTTCCTCAGGGTTCCGGAGACCCAGTACTTC.

CDR3 in amino acids: CASSPAGAGGYTF. Written as DNA, the CDR3 is TGTGCCAGCAGCCCCGCGGGGGCGGGAGGCTACACCTTC. The V call is TRBV7-3, the J call TRBJ1-2; TRBD1 is a possible D gene (6 bases). The CDR3 spans 13 residues. Trimming stripped 5 bases from V and 8 bases from J, with 15 bases between. Germline V lookup: CDR1 SGHTA, CDR2 FQGTGA.

This clone has a single count. The CDR3 here is CASSLGDRENTEAFF. The CDR3 bases are TGTGCCAGCAGCTTAGGGGACAGGGAGAACACTGAAGCTTTCTTT. The chain employs TRBV7-9 and TRBJ1-1, with TRBD1 matching over 9 bases. With 1 base clipped from V and 1 base from J, the junction kept 1 base outside the gene matches. The CDR3 sequence is 15 residues long. Germline CDR1 and CDR2: SEHNR and FQNEAQ (reference sequence). The whole variable domain, filled in from reference TRBV7-9 and TRBJ1-1, reads DTGVSQNPRHKITKRGQNVTFRCDPISEHNRLYWYRQTLGQGPEFLTYFQNEAQLEKSRLLSDRFSAERPKGSFSTLEIQRTEQGDSAMYLCASSLGDRENTEAFFGQGTRLTVV.

V usage is TRBV14 and J usage is TRBJ2-3; 9 bases map to TRBD2. This CDR3 region has 15 residues. The germline CDR1 and CDR2 sequences are SGHDN and FVKESK. V was clipped by 2 bases and J by 6 bases; unmatched bases: 6. CDR3 loop: CASSQLGLARDTQYF. The DNA for the CDR3 is TGTGCCAGCAGCCAACTTGGACTAGCGAGGGATACGCAGTATTTT. The full variable domain, completed using reference TRBV14 and TRBJ2-3, is EAGVTQFPSHSVIEKGQTVTLRCDPISGHDNLYWYRRVMGKEIKFLLHFVKESKQDESGMPNNRFLAERTGGTYSTLKVQPAELEDSGVYFCASSQLGLARDTQYFGPGTRLTVL.

This chain links TRBV6-5 with TRBJ1-5; 10 positions agree with TRBD1. V was pared by 6 bases and J by 5 bases, with 7 bases of the junction left unmatched. Germline V gene lookup returns CDR1 MNHEY and CDR2 SVGAGI. This CDR3 region has 15 residues. The CDR3 loop reads CASRHRDRGDQPQHF. The CDR3 DNA follows: TGTGCCAGCAGACACCGGGACAGGGGAGATCAGCCCCAGCATTTT.

The gene calls are TRBV24-1 and TRBJ2-5; 7 nucleotides line up with TRBD1. V dropped 10 bases and J dropped 4; count of bases not matched to a gene: 8. Germline CDR1 is KGHDR and CDR2 is SFDVKD. The CDR3 contains 13 residues. The CDR3 DNA sequence: TGTGCCACAGCTTCGACAGGGAGAGAGACCCAGTACTTC. Translated, it gives CATASTGRETQYF.

The V call is TRBV19, the J call TRBJ2-1; 9 bases line up with TRBD2. The J segment lost 7 bases and the V segment lost 5 bases, leaving 6 bases of the junction unmatched. Germline-derived CDR1 and CDR2 are LNHDA and SQIVND (reference sequence). The CDR3 is made up of 14 amino acids. The DNA for the CDR3 is TGTGCCAGTAGTCCCCTAGCGGGAAGGAATGAGCAGTTCTTC. It specifies CASSPLAGRNEQFF.

This clone was counted a single time. The CDR3 sequence: CASRPLGQLTDTQYF. The CDR3 DNA follows: TGTGCCAGCAGACCCTTGGGACAGCTCACAGATACGCAGTATTTT. The chain couples TRBV3-1 (or the pseudogene TRBV3-2) to TRBJ2-3, with TRBD1 identical over 7 bases. There are 15 residues in the CDR3. Germline loops: CDR1 LGHDT, CDR2 YNNKEL (reference sequence). The V segment lost 6 bases and the J segment 2 bases; nucleotides outside the gene matches: 8.

The rearrangement links TRBV18 to TRBJ2-2; 12 nucleotides agree with TRBD2. The germline CDR1 and CDR2 sequences are KGHSH and LQKENI. V was pared by 2 bases and J by 8 bases, with 6 bases of the junction left unmatched. The CDR3 length is 16 residues. The DNA of the CDR3 is TGTGCCAGCTCACCAAGGACTAGCGGGATCTCTGGGGAGCTGTTTTTT. Its protein product is CASSPRTSGISGELFF.

This chain links TRBV4-3 with TRBJ2-7; 9 bases line up with TRBD2. V trimming: 1 base; J trimming: 2 bases; junction bases outside the gene matches: 6. The length of the CDR3 is 16 residues. Germline loops: CDR1 LGHNA, CDR2 YSLEER. CDR3 protein: CASSQAPSGVTYEQYF. CDR3 sequence (DNA): TGCGCCAGCAGCCAAGCACCTAGCGGGGTGACCTACGAGCAGTACTTC.

V and J are TRBV5-5 and TRBJ2-7; perhaps TRBD2 as D (6 bases). The V end was cut by 7 bases, the J end by 5 bases, with 13 bases between. This CDR3 contains 12 residues. Germline CDR1 is SGHKS and CDR2 is YYEKEE (reference sequence). The CDR3 reads CASGLGSHEQYF. The CDR3 region has the DNA TGTGCCAGCGGACTCGGGAGCCACGAGCAGTACTTC.